This T cell receptor (beta chain) appears in the sequencing data of a study of response to subunit inactivated influenza vaccine. Study results and limitations: It was suggested by the authors that few new T cells are recruited by each seasonal influenza vaccination.

This CDR3 spans 16 amino acids. Trimming at V came to 6 bases and at J to 0 bases, leaving 7 bases not matched to a gene. This clonotype was seen a few times. Its cognate antigen is unknown. TCRdb ran MiXCR on the RT-PCR reads and lists one entry per CDR3 protein. The sample carries approximately 520,000 distinct CDR3 sequences, 15% to 20% recorded once. This chain joins TRBV12-3 or TRBV12-4 and TRBJ1-5, with 8 bases lining up with TRBD1. The sequence was obtained from a man aged 50 to 75 who received an inactivated influenza vaccine. The source was CD4+ T cells sorted from PBMCs, collected around 25 months after vaccination. The CDR3 sequence is CASSSGTGFSNQPQHF. CDR3 DNA sequence: TGTGCCAGCAGCTCCGGGACAGGCTTTAGCAATCAGCCCCAGCATTTT.